This TCR beta chain derives from a study of sequential checkpoint blockade in melanoma. Germline-derived CDR1 and CDR2 are SGHKS and YYEKEE (reference sequence). V lost 3 bases, J lost 6 bases, and 10 bases lay in between. The CDR3 covers 13 residues. Here immunoSEQ multiplex PCR was the method, and the copy in TCRdb shows in-frame clones only, minus some. The sample lists about 28,000 clones, 85% to 90% seen once, with approximately 14% in the top ten. Treatment meaning: randomized to nivolumab then ipilimumab (arm A) or the reverse (arm B). PBMC sorting kept live CD3+CD8+ cells without CD19 or CD56.

Specimen: CD8+ T cells sorted from blood (inferred from file names), collected from a patient given nivolumab and ipilimumab in sequence. This receptor was obtained from a human donor with melanoma. The chain joins TRBV5-5 to TRBJ1-5; unclear D gene. The CDR3 region has the DNA TGTGCCAGCAGCTATCGGGGAATTCAGCCCCAGCATTTT. Translation: CASSYRGIQPQHF.